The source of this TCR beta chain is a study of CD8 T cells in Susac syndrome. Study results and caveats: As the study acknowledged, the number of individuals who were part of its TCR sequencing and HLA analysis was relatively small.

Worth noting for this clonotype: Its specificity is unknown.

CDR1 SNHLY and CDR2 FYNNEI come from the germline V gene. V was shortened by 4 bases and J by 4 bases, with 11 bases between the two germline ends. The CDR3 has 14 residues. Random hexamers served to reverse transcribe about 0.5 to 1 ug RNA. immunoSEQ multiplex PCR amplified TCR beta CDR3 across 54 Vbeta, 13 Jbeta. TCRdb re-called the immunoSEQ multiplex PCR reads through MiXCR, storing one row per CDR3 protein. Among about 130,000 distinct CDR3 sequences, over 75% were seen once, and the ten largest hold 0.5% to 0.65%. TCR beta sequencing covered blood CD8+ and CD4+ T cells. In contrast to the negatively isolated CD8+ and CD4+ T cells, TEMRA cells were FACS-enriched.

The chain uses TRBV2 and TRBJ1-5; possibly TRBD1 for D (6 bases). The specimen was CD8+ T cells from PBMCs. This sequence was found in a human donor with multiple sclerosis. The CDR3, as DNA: TGTGCCAGCAGTGGGACAGTAGAAAATCAGCCCCAGCATTTT. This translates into CASSGTVENQPQHF.